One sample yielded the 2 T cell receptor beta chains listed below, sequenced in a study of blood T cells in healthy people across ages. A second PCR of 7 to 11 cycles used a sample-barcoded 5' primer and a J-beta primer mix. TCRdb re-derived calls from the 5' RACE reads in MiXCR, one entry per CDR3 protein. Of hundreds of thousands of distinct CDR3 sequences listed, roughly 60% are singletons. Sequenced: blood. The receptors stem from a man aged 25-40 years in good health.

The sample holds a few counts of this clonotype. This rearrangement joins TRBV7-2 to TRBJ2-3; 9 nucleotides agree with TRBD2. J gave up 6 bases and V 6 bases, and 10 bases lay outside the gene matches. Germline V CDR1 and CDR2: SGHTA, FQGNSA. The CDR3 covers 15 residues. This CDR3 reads CASSVSAGGRDTQYF. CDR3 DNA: TGTGCCAGCAGTGTTAGCGCGGGGGGGCGGGATACGCAGTATTTT.

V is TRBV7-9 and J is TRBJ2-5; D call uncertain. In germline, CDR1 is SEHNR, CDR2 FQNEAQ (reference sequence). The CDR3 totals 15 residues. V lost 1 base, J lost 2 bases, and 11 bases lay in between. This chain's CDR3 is CASSLDGFTQETQYF. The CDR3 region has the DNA TGTGCCAGCAGCTTAGATGGGTTCACACAAGAGACCCAGTACTTC.